This passage covers 2 T cell receptor beta chains from one sample sequenced in a study of blood T cell repertoires in COVID-19. Repertoires were generated with immunoSEQ multiplex PCR, while TCRdb's copy carries only in-frame clones and drops some. The data contain 390,000 or so clones, less than 90% of them singletons. Sequenced: PBMCs or T cells enriched from blood (not recorded which). These receptor sequences come from a woman between 45 and 65 years old who had recovered from COVID-19.

V is TRBV5-1 and J is TRBJ1-1, with D possibly TRBD1 on 5 matching bases. This CDR3 region has 14 residues. Trimming took off 6 bases at V and 0 bases at J, with 12 bases between the two ends. The germline V gene encodes CDR1 SGHRS and CDR2 YFSETQ. CDR3 in amino acids: CASMLDSLNTEAFF. In DNA, the CDR3 is TGCGCCAGCATGCTCGACAGCTTGAACACTGAAGCTTTCTTT.

This rearrangement joins TRBV27 to TRBJ1-2, with 7 bases fitting TRBD1. This CDR3 is 12 amino acids long. Germline trimming cut 5 bases from V and 7 bases from J; bases unmatched to any gene: 4. CDR1 is MNHEY, CDR2 SMNVEV, per germline (reference sequence). The CDR3 bases are TGTGCCAGCAGTCCAGGGGGAGCTGGCTACACCTTC. Protein product: CASSPGGAGYTF.